The 31 T cell receptor beta chains below were found in one sample sequenced in a study of T-cell memory formation after mild COVID-19. MiXCR, applied by TCRdb to the 5' RACE reads, yields one record per CDR3 protein. This sample has approximately 400,000 distinct CDR3 sequences, with roughly a quarter found just once. The sequencing sample was made of PBMCs or a T cell subset sorted from them (not recorded which). The receptor source for this set is an adult woman who had mild COVID-19 (a few samples of this study predate the infection). Cell type and time point are not known.

This clonotype has a handful of counts. The CDR3 protein is CASSSPQDSFYGYTF. CDR3 nucleotide sequence: TGTGCCAGCAGCTCTCCCCAAGACAGTTTCTATGGCTACACCTTC. The chain couples TRBV7-2 to TRBJ1-2; D possibly corresponds to TRBD1 (5 bases). The germline V and J ends were trimmed by 4 bases and 4 bases, with 16 bases remaining between them. Germline V gives CDR1 SGHTA, CDR2 FQGNSA. This CDR3 has 15 amino acids.

This clonotype showed up just a few times. The rearrangement links TRBV7-8 to TRBJ2-7; 7 bases match TRBD2. The CDR3 sequence is 16 residues long. CDR1 SGHVS and CDR2 FQNEAQ come from the germline V gene. V shed 3 bases, J shed 3 bases, and the junction held 11 bases outside the gene matches. The CDR3 DNA reads as TGTGCCAGCAGCTTGGATCGACTAGCCGGGGGCTACGAGCAGTACTTC. This translates into CASSLDRLAGGYEQYF.

This CDR3 is CSARLAGTGGNQPQHF. The CDR3 bases are TGCAGTGCTAGATTAGCCGGGACAGGGGGCAATCAGCCCCAGCATTTT. The chain carries TRBV20-1 and TRBJ1-5; 10 bases agree with TRBD1. From germline, CDR1 is DFQATT and CDR2 SNEGSKA (reference sequence). This CDR3 contains 16 residues. With V trimmed by 2 bases and J by 2 bases, 6 bases remained unmatched.

This sequence joins TRBV7-6 and TRBJ2-1, with TRBD2 matching 11 bases. Per the germline V gene, CDR1 is SGHVS and CDR2 is FNYEAQ. Unmatched junction bases numbered 12, after V lost 1 base and J lost 7 bases. This CDR3 has 18 residues. The CDR3 bases are TGTGCCAGCAGCTTAGTAGCGGGAGGGCCAGGCGGGGTTAATGAGCAGTTCTTC. This gives the protein CASSLVAGGPGGVNEQFF.

The chain has TRBV4-1 and TRBJ2-3, with TRBD2 identical over 9 bases. V dropped 1 base and J dropped 2; count of bases not matched to a gene: 19. CDR3 size: 21 residues. The germline CDR1 and CDR2 sequences are MGHRA and YSYEKL. CDR3 nucleotide sequence: TGCGCCAGCAGCCAAGTGGAGACTGGCCCCAGCGGGGGGCACTTCACAGATACGCAGTATTTT. Translated: CASSQVETGPSGGHFTDTQYF.

The rearrangement joins TRBV20-1 to TRBJ2-1; 12 nucleotides agree with TRBD2. V gave up 1 base and J gave up 3 bases; unmatched junction bases: 1. The CDR3 contains 15 residues. Germline lookup yields CDR1 DFQATT and CDR2 SNEGSKA (reference sequence). The DNA for the CDR3 is TGCAGTGCTAGAGGGACTAGCGGGGTCTACAATGAGCAGTTCTTC. Encoded protein: CSARGTSGVYNEQFF.

The chain uses TRBV20-1 and TRBJ2-7; the match to TRBD2 covers 10 bases. Germline V lookup: CDR1 DFQATT, CDR2 SNEGSKA (reference sequence). CDR3 length: 13 amino acids. After removal of 6 bases from V and 2 bases from J, the junction contained 4 bases not matched to a gene. The CDR3: CSAISGGAYEQYF. The CDR3 DNA reads as TGCAGTGCCATAAGCGGGGGGGCCTACGAGCAGTACTTC.

In this sample, this clonotype turned up many times. The chain recombines TRBV4-1 with TRBJ2-1; a weak D match, TRBD1 (6 bases). Germline CDR1 and CDR2: MGHRA and YSYEKL. This CDR3 region has 14 residues. V dropped 4 bases and J dropped 6 bases, with 13 bases sitting between them. CDR3 loop: CASSPVQGPNEQFF. The CDR3, as DNA: TGCGCCAGCAGCCCGGTACAGGGCCCCAATGAGCAGTTCTTC.

This clonotype has just a few counts. The chain combines TRBV23-1 with TRBJ2-5; D not resolved. TRBV23-1 falls under the ORF class, with uncertain function. The CDR3 is 16 residues long. Between the trimmed V and J ends, which lost 4 bases and 6 bases, there was a span of 21 bases. CDR3 coding DNA: TGCGCCAGCAGTCCCCGGCGGAACGGATGGATGAAGACCCAGTACTTC. It is translated as CASSPRRNGWMKTQYF.

The genes are TRBV7-9 and TRBJ2-1, with 8 bases that match TRBD2. The CDR3 contains 16 residues. J was trimmed by 5 bases and V by 5 bases; bases with no gene match: 11. Germline CDR1 SEHNR, CDR2 FQNEAQ (reference sequence). CDR3 in amino acids: CASSRGGTPIHNEQFF. Written as DNA, the CDR3 is TGTGCCAGCAGCCGGGGGGGGACACCAATTCACAATGAGCAGTTCTTC.

The CDR3 is CASSRVGLKTDTQYF. CDR3 DNA sequence: TGCGCCAGCAGCCGGGTCGGACTGAAGACAGATACGCAGTATTTT. The chain links TRBV4-1 to TRBJ2-3, with D possibly matching TRBD2 (5 bases). The germline CDR1 and CDR2 sequences are MGHRA and YSYEKL. Trimming pared 4 bases from V and 3 bases from J, leaving 14 bases between. CDR3 length equals 15 residues.

This clonotype has only a few counts. The V call is TRBV5-1, the J call TRBJ2-7; D call uncertain. V was shortened by 2 bases and J by 2 bases, with 8 bases between the two germline ends. The CDR3 sequence is 13 residues long. Per the germline V gene, CDR1 is SGHRS and CDR2 is YFSETQ. The CDR3: CASSFEAPYEQYF. The DNA of the CDR3 is TGCGCCAGCAGCTTCGAAGCGCCCTACGAGCAGTACTTC.

The chain combines TRBV15 with TRBJ1-1; possibly TRBD1 for D (6 bases). Germline-derived CDR1 and CDR2 are LNHNV and YYDKDF (reference sequence). The CDR3 spans 15 residues. V was pared by 5 bases and J by 2 bases, with 15 bases between. The CDR3 sequence is CATSVPRDTNTEAFF. CDR3 coding DNA: TGTGCCACCAGCGTACCCCGGGACACCAACACTGAAGCTTTCTTT.

The chain is built from TRBV24-1 and TRBJ2-5, with D possibly TRBD2 on 5 matching bases. Between the trimmed V and J ends, which lost 4 bases and 3 bases, there was a span of 17 bases. CDR3 length equals 16 residues. CDR1 is KGHDR, CDR2 SFDVKD, per germline. The CDR3 DNA reads as TGTGCCACCAGTGACCCGGCCCGAAGCGGAGAAGAGACCCAGTACTTC. Translating it yields CATSDPARSGEETQYF.

This clonotype was seen a few times. The V gene is TRBV11-2, the J gene TRBJ2-1; 8 positions match TRBD1. CDR3 size: 16 residues. Germline-derived CDR1 and CDR2 are SGHAT and FQNNGV. The J segment lost 5 bases and the V segment lost 1 base, leaving 7 bases of the junction unmatched. The DNA of the CDR3 is TGTGCCAGCAGCTTAGGTGAGACAGGGGTGGACAATGAGCAGTTCTTC. Translation gives CASSLGETGVDNEQFF.

This rearrangement joins TRBV7-6 to TRBJ2-7; 7 nucleotides line up with TRBD1. The trim removed 1 base at V and 5 bases at J, leaving 2 bases unmatched. CDR1 and CDR2 from the germline V gene are SGHVS and FNYEAQ. The CDR3 covers 13 residues. This CDR3 reads CASSLVTGHEQYF. In DNA form, the CDR3 reads TGTGCCAGCAGCTTAGTGACAGGGCACGAGCAGTACTTC.

The chain couples TRBV5-4 to TRBJ1-4; D might be TRBD1 (5 bases). Trimming took 2 bases from V and 2 from J, leaving 13 bases between them. Per the germline V gene, CDR1 is SGHNT and CDR2 is YYREEE (reference sequence). The CDR3 runs to 16 residues. The CDR3 nucleotides are TGTGCCAGCAGCTTCAAGGGGCTTGATACTAATGAAAAACTGTTTTTT. It translates to CASSFKGLDTNEKLFF.

This clonotype was seen only a few times. The chain couples TRBV28 to TRBJ2-7, with 11 nucleotides matching TRBD2. The germline gives CDR1 MDHEN, CDR2 SYDVKM. CDR3 length: 15 amino acids. With V trimmed by 8 bases and J by 0 bases, 6 bases remained unmatched. In DNA, the CDR3 is TGTGCCAGCTCACTAGCGGGAGCCCTCTCCTACGAGCAGTACTTC. This encodes CASSLAGALSYEQYF. Variable domain in full (rest from reference TRBV28 and TRBJ2-7): DVKVTQSSRYLVKRTGEKVFLECVQDMDHENMFWYRQDPGLGLRLIYFSYDVKMKEKGDIPEGYSVSREKKERFSLILESASTNQTSMYLCASSLAGALSYEQYFGPGTRLTVT.

The sample holds a few counts of this clonotype. The rearrangement joins TRBV20-1 to TRBJ2-3; perhaps TRBD1 as D (6 bases). The CDR3 consists of 13 residues. The germline V and J ends were trimmed by 6 bases and 1 base, with 11 bases remaining between them. The germline gives CDR1 DFQATT, CDR2 SNEGSKA (reference sequence). CDR3 residues: CSALDRRTDTQYF. The CDR3 bases are TGCAGTGCCCTGGACAGACGCACAGATACGCAGTATTTT.

CDR3 DNA: TGTGCCAGCCACGATACAGGGAAGAACACTGAAGCTTTCTTT. This sequence encodes CASHDTGKNTEAFF. The chain couples TRBV7-9 to TRBJ1-1, with D maybe TRBD1 (6 bases). CDR1 and CDR2 from the germline V gene are SEHNR and FQNEAQ (reference sequence). Trimming removed 8 bases at V and 1 base at J, with 14 bases between. The CDR3 has 14 residues.

The chain is built from TRBV5-1 and TRBJ1-1; unclear D gene. Trimming removed 5 bases at V and 1 base at J, with 21 bases between. Germline-derived CDR1 and CDR2 are SGHRS and YFSETQ. This CDR3 region has 17 residues. As DNA, the CDR3 is TGCGCCAGCAGGGGTAGCCTTGGGGTCCGGGGGAACACTGAAGCTTTCTTT. It encodes CASRGSLGVRGNTEAFF.

The chain links TRBV5-1 to TRBJ1-1; 10 nucleotides align to TRBD1. Germline CDR1 and CDR2: SGHRS and YFSETQ. V lost 6 bases to trimming and J lost 5 bases; unmatched junction nucleotides: 19. CDR3 length: 18 amino acids. CDR3 nucleotides: TGCGCCAGCAAAGACTCCGGGACAGGGGCAAATGTGTTGACTGAAGCTTTCTTT. This codes for CASKDSGTGANVLTEAFF. Complete variable domain (other parts from reference TRBV5-1 and TRBJ1-1): KAGVTQTPRYLIKTRGQQVTLSCSPISGHRSVSWYQQTPGQGLQFLFEYFSETQRNKGNFPGRFSGRQFSNSRSEMNVSTLELGDSALYLCASKDSGTGANVLTEAFFGQGTRLTVV.

The chain combines TRBV30 with TRBJ2-4; the match to TRBD2 covers 14 bases. Germline V gene data show CDR1 as GTSNPN and CDR2 as SVGIG (reference sequence). The CDR3 loop spans 14 amino acids. J lost 9 bases, V lost 3 bases, and 4 bases had no gene match. In DNA, the CDR3 is TGTGCCTGGAGGGGACTAGCGGGAGCAAGCATTCAGTACTTC. This translates into CAWRGLAGASIQYF.

This clonotype was counted a few times. This CDR3 is CATFTSHNREMIAYF. The CDR3 region has the DNA TGTGCCACCTTCACTTCCCACAACAGGGAAATGATAGCGTACTTC. V and J are TRBV15 and TRBJ2-7; maybe TRBD1 (6 bases). Germline lookup yields CDR1 LNHNV and CDR2 YYDKDF (reference sequence). This CDR3 spans 15 amino acids. Trimming left V 8 bases short and J 12 bases short, with 29 bases between.

V is TRBV4-1 and J is TRBJ1-5, with no clear D. The V end was cut by 0 bases, the J end by 11 bases, with 8 bases between. The CDR3 runs to 12 residues. The germline gives CDR1 MGHRA, CDR2 YSYEKL. The CDR3 DNA sequence: TGCGCCAGCAGCCAAGAACGCGGGACCCAGCATTTT. It encodes CASSQERGTQHF.

The chain couples TRBV19 to TRBJ2-3; 9 nucleotides line up with TRBD1. J was trimmed by 4 bases and V by 5 bases; bases with no gene match: 10. Germline CDR1 LNHDA, CDR2 SQIVND (reference sequence). The CDR3 totals 16 residues. DNA of the CDR3: TGTGCCAGTAGTGGGGGACAGGGAAGGCCGCCAGATACGCAGTATTTT. Translation gives CASSGGQGRPPDTQYF.

This chain uses TRBV6-2 or TRBV6-3 with TRBJ2-1; 8 bases map to TRBD2. The CDR3 is made up of 16 amino acids. J gave up 4 bases and V 2 bases, and 7 bases lay outside the gene matches. The germline V gene encodes CDR1 MNHEY and CDR2 SVGEGT. The CDR3 loop is CASSYGLTSGYNEQFF. Here the CDR3 DNA reads TGTGCCAGCAGTTACGGTTTAACTAGCGGTTACAATGAGCAGTTCTTC.

The chain uses TRBV2 and TRBJ1-5; TRBD1 aligns across 10 bases. J was trimmed by 6 bases and V by 8 bases; bases with no gene match: 10. Germline V gene lookup returns CDR1 SNHLY and CDR2 FYNNEI. CDR3 length: 15 amino acids. CDR3 nucleotide sequence: TGTGCCAGCGAATCCGGGACAGGGGCAGTTCAGCCCCAGCATTTT. It translates to CASESGTGAVQPQHF. Full variable domain (rest looked up from reference TRBV2 and TRBJ1-5): EPEVTQTPSHQVTQMGQEVILRCVPISNHLYFYWYRQILGQKVEFLVSFYNNEISEKSEIFDDQFSVERPDGSNFTLKIRSTKLEDSAMYFCASESGTGAVQPQHFGDGTRLSIL.

This sequence joins TRBV2 and TRBJ2-7; 9 nucleotides line up with TRBD2. Germline-derived CDR1 and CDR2 are SNHLY and FYNNEI. The CDR3 totals 17 residues. Trimming took 1 base from V and 0 from J; bases not matched to a gene: 7. Here the CDR3 reads CASSEGSWTSASYEQYF. DNA for the CDR3: TGTGCCAGCAGTGAAGGGAGCTGGACTAGCGCCTCCTACGAGCAGTACTTC.

The rearrangement uses TRBV6-6 and TRBJ1-5; 8 bases are a match to TRBD1. The CDR3 has 15 residues. J was trimmed by 5 bases and V by 2 bases; bases with no gene match: 5. Germline CDR1 is MNHNY and CDR2 is SVGAGI (reference sequence). The CDR3 region has the DNA TGTGCCAGCAGTTACCCGGGACAGGTGGATCAGCCCCAGCATTTT. This gives the protein CASSYPGQVDQPQHF.

V and J are TRBV7-8 and TRBJ2-3; TRBD2 matches 10 bases. The junction had 8 bases not matched to a gene; V was cut back by 1 base and J by 4 bases. The CDR3 consists of 17 residues. Germline CDR1 and CDR2: SGHVS and FQNEAQ. The CDR3 loop reads CASSLGPSGSVADTQYF. CDR3 DNA sequence: TGTGCCAGCAGCTTAGGCCCTAGCGGGAGTGTAGCAGATACGCAGTATTTT.